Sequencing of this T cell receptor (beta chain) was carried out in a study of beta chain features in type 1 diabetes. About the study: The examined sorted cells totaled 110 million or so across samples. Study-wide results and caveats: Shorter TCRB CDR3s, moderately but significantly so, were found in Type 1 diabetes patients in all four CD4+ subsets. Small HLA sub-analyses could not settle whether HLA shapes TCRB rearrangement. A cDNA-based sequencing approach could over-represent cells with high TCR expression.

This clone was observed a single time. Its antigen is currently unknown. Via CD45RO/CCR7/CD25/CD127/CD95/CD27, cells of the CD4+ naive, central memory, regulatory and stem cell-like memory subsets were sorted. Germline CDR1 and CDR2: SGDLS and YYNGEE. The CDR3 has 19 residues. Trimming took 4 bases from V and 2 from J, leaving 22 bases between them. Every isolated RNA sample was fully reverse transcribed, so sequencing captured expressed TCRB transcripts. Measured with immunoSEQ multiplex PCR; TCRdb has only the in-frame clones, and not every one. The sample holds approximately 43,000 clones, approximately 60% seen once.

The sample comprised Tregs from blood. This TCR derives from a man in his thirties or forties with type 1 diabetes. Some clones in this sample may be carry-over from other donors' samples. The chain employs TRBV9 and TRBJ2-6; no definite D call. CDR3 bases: TGTGCCAGCAGCCCGCACCCCCCCGGTCACCTACCTGGGGCCAACGTCCTGACTTTC. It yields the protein CASSPHPPGHLPGANVLTF.